The 5 T cell receptor beta chains presented below share a single source sample, sequenced in a study of beta chain features in type 1 diabetes. No antigen is known for these receptors. Expressed TCRB transcripts were sequenced, since all the RNA that had been isolated was reverse transcribed. TCRdb keeps only in-frame clones here, not all; method: immunoSEQ multiplex PCR. The data contain roughly 260,000 clones, roughly 20% of them singletons. Findings and caveats of the study: Within each of all four CD4+ subsets, Type 1 diabetes patients had TCRB CDR3s that were moderately but significantly shorter.

The source material was naive CD4+ T cells from blood. Source of these receptors: a woman aged 40-49 years with type 1 diabetes.

The V and J genes are TRBV7-6 and TRBJ2-7; 15 bases match TRBD2. Germline CDR1 SGHVS, CDR2 FNYEAQ. The junction had 6 bases not matched to a gene; V was cut back by 2 bases and J by 7 bases. CDR3 size: 16 residues. The CDR3 bases are TGTGCCAGCAGCTTACAGGGACTAGCGGGAGGTGAGGAGCAGTACTTC. Its protein product is CASSLQGLAGGEEQYF. Full variable domain (missing parts from reference TRBV7-6 and TRBJ2-7): GAGVSQSPRYKVTKRGQDVALRCDPISGHVSLYWYRQALGQGPEFLTYFNYEAQQDKSGLPNDRFSAERPEGSISTLTIQRTEQRDSAMYRCASSLQGLAGGEEQYFGPGTRLTVT.

This clone was detected only a few times. V gene TRBV7-6 combines with J gene TRBJ2-3; weak D call: TRBD2 (7 bases). Germline assignment: CDR1 SGHVS and CDR2 FNYEAQ. The CDR3 length is 16 residues. Trimming removed 1 base at V and 0 bases at J, with 11 bases between. This CDR3 is CASSLGSGTSTDTQYF. CDR3 nucleotides: TGTGCCAGCAGCTTAGGCAGCGGGACAAGCACAGATACGCAGTATTTT.

Note on this clone: This sample includes further DNA sequences coding for the same CDR3. The chain joins TRBV4-3 to TRBJ1-1, with 8 bases aligning to TRBD1. The CDR3 loop spans 14 amino acids. Looked up from germline, CDR1 is LGHNA and CDR2 is YSLEER. Germline trimming cut 0 bases from V and 3 bases from J; bases unmatched to any gene: 0. In DNA, the CDR3 is TGCGCCAGCAGCCAAGAGACAGGGGACACTGAAGCTTTCTTT. Its protein product is CASSQETGDTEAFF.

V usage is TRBV28 and J usage is TRBJ2-7; 8 bases align to TRBD1. Germline loops: CDR1 MDHEN, CDR2 SYDVKM. With V trimmed by 3 bases and J by 2 bases, 9 bases remained unmatched. This CDR3 comprises 16 residues. The CDR3, as DNA: TGTGCCAGCAGTTTGGTCCCCCGGACAGGGCCCTACGAGCAGTACTTC. It is translated as CASSLVPRTGPYEQYF.

This clone showed up just a few times. This chain links TRBV15 with TRBJ1-2; no clear D gene. The CDR3 has 14 amino acids. V lost 0 bases, J lost 0 bases, and 5 bases lay in between. Germline CDR1 reads LNHNV; CDR2 reads YYDKDF (reference sequence). The DNA of the CDR3 is TGTGCCACCAGCAGAGATCGGGCTAACTATGGCTACACCTTC. It specifies CATSRDRANYGYTF.